Presented here are 32 T cell receptor beta chains from one specimen sequenced in a study of T cells in Graves' hyperthyroidism and ophthalmopathy. What was amplified from RNA transcripts were TCR beta CDR3 regions. With the HTBI primer set, the TCR CDR3 went through a first round of RT-PCR. TCRdb re-derived calls from the multiplex PCR reads in MiXCR, one entry per CDR3 protein. The data show roughly 580,000 distinct CDR3 sequences, roughly 13% seen once. The sequenced sample was blood. Receptor source: a woman aged 25 to 39 with Graves' hyperthyroidism that later progressed to Graves' ophthalmopathy.

This chain joins TRBV19 and TRBJ2-3; D not certain. Looked up from germline, CDR1 is LNHDA and CDR2 is SQIVND (reference sequence). The CDR3 runs 11 residues. V gave up 7 bases and J gave up 5 bases, with 7 bases separating them. The CDR3 sequence is CASTSVDTQYF. The CDR3 coding sequence is TGTGCCAGTACCTCGGTAGATACGCAGTATTTT.

This clonotype was counted ten times or more. This chain uses TRBV19 with TRBJ2-3, with D possibly TRBD2 on 5 matching bases. Trimming cost V 7 bases and J 8 bases, with 10 bases left between them. Germline V lookup: CDR1 LNHDA, CDR2 SQIVND (reference sequence). This CDR3 contains 11 residues. The CDR3 DNA is TGTGCCAGTAACGAGGCGGGTACGCAGTATTTT. This translates into CASNEAGTQYF.

The genes are TRBV28 and TRBJ1-2; 7 bases line up with TRBD1. This CDR3 comprises 16 residues. V lost 5 bases and J lost 0; bases outside the gene matches: 9. The V gene's germline CDR1 is MDHEN and CDR2 SYDVKM. The CDR3 loop reads CASSKGARGPNYGYTF. Written as DNA, the CDR3 is TGTGCCAGCAGTAAGGGGGCCCGGGGACCTAACTATGGCTACACCTTC.

This sequence joins TRBV18 and TRBJ2-7; possibly TRBD1 or TRBD2 for D (6 bases each). The V end lost 1 base, the J end lost 7 bases, and 11 bases lay between the germline ends. CDR1 KGHSH and CDR2 LQKENI come from the germline V gene. The CDR3 consists of 13 residues. This CDR3 reads CASSPQGGREQYF. The CDR3 DNA is TGTGCCAGCTCACCACAGGGGGGAAGGGAGCAGTACTTC.

The sample holds many counts of this clonotype. The J gene is TRBJ2-1, the V gene TRBV2; 7 nucleotides align to TRBD2. The junction had 5 bases not matched to a gene; V was cut back by 6 bases and J by 12 bases. CDR1 and CDR2 from the germline V gene are SNHLY and FYNNEI. This CDR3 has 11 residues. The CDR3 spells CASRAGERQFF. The CDR3 coding sequence is TGTGCCAGCAGGGCGGGAGAAAGGCAGTTCTTC.

This clonotype was seen a handful of times. The gene calls are TRBV7-2 and TRBJ1-5; D uncertain. The V and J ends lost 6 bases and 4 bases respectively, with 10 bases between them. CDR1 SGHTA and CDR2 FQGNSA come from the germline V gene. The CDR3 has 13 amino acids. The CDR3 loop is CASSWDWNQPQHF. The CDR3 nucleotides are TGTGCCAGCAGTTGGGATTGGAATCAGCCCCAGCATTTT. Looking up the rest from reference TRBV7-2 and TRBJ1-5 gives the full variable domain: GAGVSQSPSNKVTEKGKDVELRCDPISGHTALYWYRQSLGQGLEFLIYFQGNSAPDKSGLPSDRFSAERTGGSVSTLTIQRTQQEDSAVYLCASSWDWNQPQHFGDGTRLSIL.

This clonotype came up many times. The rearrangement joins TRBV12-3 or TRBV12-4 to TRBJ1-2; 10 positions agree with TRBD1. V trimming: 2 bases; J trimming: 6 bases; junction bases outside the gene matches: 3. The length of the CDR3 is 14 residues. The DNA for the CDR3 is TGTGCCAGCAGTTTAATGGGGACAGGGGATGGCTACACCTTC. Encoded protein: CASSLMGTGDGYTF.

This chain connects TRBV4-1 to TRBJ1-5; no clear D gene. Per germline, CDR1 MGHRA and CDR2 YSYEKL. Deletions cut 1 base from V and 4 bases from J, with 11 bases between. This CDR3 spans 15 amino acids. The CDR3 sequence: CASSQVKAENQPQHF. Written as DNA, the CDR3 is TGCGCCAGCAGCCAAGTTAAGGCAGAAAATCAGCCCCAGCATTTT.

This clonotype has only a few counts. V is TRBV6-5 and J is TRBJ2-6; D might be TRBD2 (5 bases). V was clipped by 2 bases and J by 6 bases, with 32 bases between them. This CDR3 has 22 residues. Germline-derived CDR1 and CDR2 are MNHEY and SVGAGI. CDR3 sequence (DNA): TGTGCCAGCAGTTACGAGTGGCAGTTTCGACCGGGGAGTGAGTTTGAGGCCAACGTCCTGACTTTC. It specifies CASSYEWQFRPGSEFEANVLTF.

The chain carries TRBV3-2 and TRBJ2-2; the DNA was not used to check the table's D call, TRBD1. TRBV3-2 is a pseudogene segment. This CDR3 contains 19 residues. Here the CDR3 reads CASRNDPGQGRTWAGELFF. CDR3 in DNA: TGTGCCAGCAGAAACGATCCGGGACAGGGACGAACGTGGGCCGGGGAGCTGTTTTTT.

The V call is TRBV2, the J call TRBJ2-2; a possible D gene is TRBD1 (5 bases). Trimming removed 10 bases at V and 8 bases at J, with 17 bases between. The length of the CDR3 is 13 residues. Germline V gives CDR1 SNHLY, CDR2 FYNNEI. As DNA, the CDR3 is TGTGCCACCCGGATAGGGGCCCGTGGGGAGCTGTTTTTT. It encodes CATRIGARGELFF.

This clonotype showed up many times. V is TRBV20-1 and J is TRBJ2-6; D unresolved. The CDR3 spans 15 residues. Between the trimmed V and J ends, which lost 0 bases and 1 base, there was a span of 7 bases. Germline CDR1 is DFQATT and CDR2 is SNEGSKA (reference sequence). The CDR3, as DNA: TGCAGTGCTAGAGAGGGCAGGTCTGGGGCCAACGTCCTGACTTTC. Translating gives CSAREGRSGANVLTF.

This clonotype has a handful of counts. This chain joins TRBV29-1 and TRBJ1-2; D is uncertain. The germline V gene has CDR1 SQVTM and CDR2 ANQGSEA. Trimming removed 7 bases at V and 7 bases at J, with 10 bases between. CDR3 length: 10 amino acids. The CDR3 spells CSAENAGYTF. The DNA for the CDR3 is TGCAGCGCAGAGAATGCTGGCTACACCTTC. Looking up the rest from reference TRBV29-1 and TRBJ1-2 gives the full variable domain: SAVISQKPSRDICQRGTSLTIQCQVDSQVTMMFWYRQQPGQSLTLIATANQGSEATYESGFVIDKFPISRPNLTFSTLTVSNMSPEDSSIYLCSAENAGYTFGSGTRLTVV.

This clonotype was observed at least ten times. This chain links TRBV30 with TRBJ2-1; 12 positions match TRBD2. This CDR3 has 13 residues. From germline, CDR1 is GTSNPN and CDR2 SVGIG (reference sequence). Unmatched junction bases numbered 5, after V lost 4 bases and J lost 10 bases. The CDR3 region is CAWTSGRVGEQFF. The DNA of the CDR3 is TGTGCCTGGACTAGCGGGAGGGTTGGCGAGCAGTTCTTC.

V is TRBV6-2 or TRBV6-3 and J is TRBJ2-5, with TRBD1 identical over 8 bases. J was trimmed by 1 base and V by 6 bases; bases with no gene match: 7. CDR3 length: 15 amino acids. Germline V gene sequence: CDR1 MNHEY, CDR2 SVGEGT. CDR3 loop: CASRHHDRGQETQYF. DNA for the CDR3: TGTGCCAGCAGACACCACGACAGGGGCCAAGAGACCCAGTACTTC.

This clonotype was picked up many times. V and J are TRBV7-8 and TRBJ1-6; D not resolved. V gave up 0 bases and J gave up 0 bases, with 9 bases separating them. This CDR3 is 17 amino acids long. Germline V CDR1 and CDR2: SGHVS, FQNEAQ. CDR3: CASSLASSNSYNSPLHF. CDR3 nucleotide sequence: TGTGCCAGCAGCTTAGCGTCCAGCAACTCCTATAATTCACCCCTCCACTTT.

The chain carries TRBV11-3 and TRBJ2-3; 11 positions agree with TRBD2. Germline V gene lookup returns CDR1 SGHNT and CDR2 YENEEA. The J segment lost 4 bases and the V segment lost 5 bases, leaving 14 bases of the junction unmatched. The CDR3 is 18 amino acids. CDR3 coding DNA: TGTGCCAGCAGCCCCGGGACTAGCGGAAGTGCGCCTCCAGATACGCAGTATTTT. Protein sequence: CASSPGTSGSAPPDTQYF.

This clonotype was detected many times. The CDR3 coding sequence is TGTGCCAGCTCACCACCTAGGCTCGAGCAGTACTTC. It codes for CASSPPRLEQYF. The rearrangement links TRBV18 to TRBJ2-7; no reliable D call. Germline CDR1 is KGHSH and CDR2 is LQKENI. Trimming took 0 bases from V and 6 from J, leaving 6 bases between them. The CDR3 runs 12 residues.

This clonotype occurred a few times. The chain couples TRBV27 to TRBJ1-2, with D perhaps matching TRBD1 (6 bases). V was pared by 5 bases and J by 2 bases, with 12 bases between. The CDR3 spans 14 residues. Germline lookup yields CDR1 MNHEY and CDR2 SMNVEV (reference sequence). The CDR3 DNA reads as TGTGCCAGCAGTGAAGGGGGGGGAAACTATGGCTACACCTTC. Amino acid sequence: CASSEGGGNYGYTF.

This clonotype was seen at least ten times. The chain is built from TRBV24-1 and TRBJ2-1; 11 bases are a match to TRBD2. CDR1 is KGHDR and CDR2 is SFDVKD in the germline V gene. This CDR3 has 16 amino acids. The V segment lost 4 bases and the J segment 3 bases; nucleotides outside the gene matches: 4. CDR3 region: CATSDLTSGSYNEQFF. The CDR3 DNA reads as TGTGCCACCAGTGACCTTACTAGCGGGAGCTACAATGAGCAGTTCTTC.

This clonotype was seen a handful of times. The gene calls are TRBV20-1 and TRBJ2-1; 11 bases are a match to TRBD2. The V and J ends lost 8 bases and 0 bases, in that order; junction bases with no gene match: 3. Germline loops: CDR1 DFQATT, CDR2 SNEGSKA (reference sequence). CDR3 length equals 14 residues. CDR3 bases: TGCAGTAGGACTAGCGGGCCCTCCTACAATGAGCAGTTCTTC. Amino acids: CSRTSGPSYNEQFF.

This clonotype showed up just a few times. J is TRBJ1-1 and V is TRBV7-9; D may be TRBD1 (6 bases). The CDR3 is 12 residues long. Germline V lookup: CDR1 SEHNR, CDR2 FQNEAQ (reference sequence). Trimming removed 1 base from V and 8 bases from J, with 8 bases in between. CDR3 bases: TGTGCCAGCAGCTTAGGGACAGAAGAAGCTTTCTTT. This translates into CASSLGTEEAFF.

The J gene is TRBJ2-3, the V gene TRBV2; 9 bases fit TRBD2. This CDR3 region has 15 residues. The germline V gene has CDR1 SNHLY and CDR2 FYNNEI. The V and J ends lost 11 bases and 2 bases, in that order; junction bases with no gene match: 11. CDR3 region: CAGTPTSGYTDTQYF. The CDR3 DNA reads as TGTGCCGGAACCCCGACTAGCGGATACACAGATACGCAGTATTTT. Variable domain in full (rest from reference TRBV2 and TRBJ2-3): EPEVTQTPSHQVTQMGQEVILRCVPISNHLYFYWYRQILGQKVEFLVSFYNNEISEKSEIFDDQFSVERPDGSNFTLKIRSTKLEDSAMYFCAGTPTSGYTDTQYFGPGTRLTVL.

This clonotype was observed at least ten times. The chain couples TRBV3-1 to TRBJ2-7, with TRBD1 matching 7 bases. This CDR3 comprises 15 residues. V was clipped by 2 bases and J by 3 bases; unmatched bases: 7. Looked up from germline, CDR1 is LGHDT and CDR2 is YNNKEL (reference sequence). CDR3 sequence: CASSQTWDSNYEQYF. Here the CDR3 DNA reads TGTGCCAGCAGCCAAACATGGGACAGCAACTACGAGCAGTACTTC.

This clonotype showed up many times. V is TRBV12-3 or TRBV12-4 and J is TRBJ1-5; D unclear. The CDR3 length is 14 residues. Between the trimmed V and J ends, which lost 4 bases and 0 bases, there was a span of 7 bases. This CDR3 reads CASSSRYSNQPQHF. The CDR3 DNA follows: TGTGCCAGCAGTTCTAGGTATAGCAATCAGCCCCAGCATTTT.

This clonotype was recorded at least ten times. The CDR3 protein is CASSRGGELFF. The CDR3 nucleotides are TGTGCCAGCAGTAGGGGCGGGGAGCTGTTTTTT. The chain uses TRBV12-3 or TRBV12-4 and TRBJ2-2; tentative D call: TRBD1 (5 bases). The CDR3 runs to 11 residues. The V and J ends lost 5 bases and 7 bases respectively, with 5 bases between them.

Ten or more counts support this clonotype. V gene TRBV6-1 combines with J gene TRBJ1-5; TRBD1 is a possible D gene (5 bases). V dropped 8 bases and J dropped 7 bases, with 18 bases sitting between them. From germline, CDR1 is MNHNS and CDR2 SASEGT. This CDR3 region has 14 residues. The chain's CDR3 is CASANSGFRQPQHF. The CDR3 DNA follows: TGTGCCAGCGCCAACTCAGGGTTTAGGCAGCCCCAGCATTTT.

J is TRBJ2-1 and V is TRBV5-8; D tentatively reads TRBD1 or TRBD2 (5 bases each). The germline gives CDR1 SGHTS, CDR2 YDEGEE. Trimming took off 2 bases at V and 5 bases at J, with 14 bases between the two ends. The CDR3 runs to 15 residues. CDR3 in amino acids: CASSFQGRGNNEQFF. In nucleotides, the CDR3 is TGTGCCAGCAGCTTTCAGGGCAGAGGGAACAATGAGCAGTTCTTC.

A few counts support this clonotype. This chain uses TRBV30 with TRBJ2-5; TRBD1 might be the D (5 bases). Germline V gene sequence: CDR1 GTSNPN, CDR2 SVGIG (reference sequence). V was clipped by 0 bases and J by 3 bases, with 11 bases between them. This CDR3 is built from 14 residues. The CDR3 bases are TGTGCCTGGAGTGTACCGGCAGGGAAAGAGACCCAGTACTTC. Translating it yields CAWSVPAGKETQYF.

This clonotype has ten or more counts. V usage is TRBV19 and J usage is TRBJ1-5; unclear D gene. V was trimmed by 7 bases and J by 7 bases, leaving 14 bases between them. In germline, CDR1 is LNHDA, CDR2 SQIVND (reference sequence). This CDR3 spans 13 amino acids. Here the CDR3 reads CASTQGRAQPQHF. As DNA, the CDR3 is TGTGCCAGTACCCAAGGACGGGCCCAGCCCCAGCATTTT.

This clonotype was found many times. The chain combines TRBV12-3 or TRBV12-4 with TRBJ1-5, with 8 nucleotides matching TRBD1. J gave up 6 bases and V 2 bases, and 6 bases lay outside the gene matches. This CDR3 spans 15 amino acids. CDR3 sequence reads: CASSLSAGGSQPQHF. In DNA, the CDR3 is TGTGCCAGCAGTTTATCGGCAGGGGGCTCTCAGCCCCAGCATTTT.

The chain combines TRBV28 with TRBJ2-1, with D possibly TRBD2 on 5 matching bases. The CDR3 spans 15 residues. V gave up 4 bases and J gave up 0 bases, with 10 bases separating them. From germline, CDR1 is MDHEN and CDR2 SYDVKM. The CDR3 here is CASSSPGSSYNEQFF. CDR3 DNA: TGTGCCAGCAGTTCGCCGGGGAGCTCCTACAATGAGCAGTTCTTC.